Each of the 26 T cell receptor beta chains below was sequenced from the same sample in a study of CD8 T cells in ankylosing spondylitis. Antigens of these TCRs are unknown. MiXCR, applied by TCRdb to the 5' RACE reads, yields one record per CDR3 protein. The sample shows about 450,000 distinct CDR3 sequences, roughly 25% of them seen only once. Findings and caveats of the study: Ankylosing spondylitis blood appeared to carry a characteristic TCR beta motif of roughly 8 highly homologous variants.

Sequenced: blood, either unsorted or a sorted T cell fraction (not recorded which). The receptors were sampled from a male donor with ankylosing spondylitis.

CDR3 amino acids: CSVPGPTGYTEAFF. In DNA form, the CDR3 reads TGCAGCGTCCCCGGGCCAACAGGGTACACTGAAGCTTTCTTT. J is TRBJ1-1 and V is TRBV29-1; tentative D call: TRBD1 (6 bases). The length of the CDR3 is 14 residues. The V gene's germline CDR1 is SQVTM and CDR2 ANQGSEA. V was cut by 6 bases and J by 3 bases, with 17 bases left in between.

J is TRBJ2-7 and V is TRBV15; TRBD2 agrees at 8 bases. Germline CDR1 reads LNHNV; CDR2 reads YYDKDF (reference sequence). V lost 3 bases, J lost 4 bases, and 11 bases stayed unmatched. This CDR3 is 16 amino acids long. The CDR3 DNA follows: TGTGCCACCAGCAGCCACCAGGCGGGAGGTGTTTACGAGCAGTACTTC. As protein: CATSSHQAGGVYEQYF.

V is TRBV20-1 and J is TRBJ2-3; maybe TRBD2 (5 bases). Trimming left V 3 bases short and J 1 base short, with 14 bases between. Germline V CDR1 and CDR2: DFQATT, SNEGSKA (reference sequence). The CDR3 is 15 residues long. The CDR3 DNA follows: TGCAGTGCTAGTAACCCTAGCTCCGGCACAGATACGCAGTATTTT. It specifies CSASNPSSGTDTQYF.

The CDR3 DNA reads TGTGCCAGCACCTCGACAGGAAGCTACGAGCAGTACTTC. Its protein is CASTSTGSYEQYF. The chain links TRBV12-3 or TRBV12-4 to TRBJ2-7, with D maybe TRBD1 (6 bases). There are 13 residues in the CDR3. Trimming stripped 7 bases from V and 3 bases from J, with 13 bases between.

The chain carries TRBV3-1 and TRBJ2-3; TRBD2 matches at 13 bases. V lost 5 bases, J lost 4 bases, and 6 bases stayed unmatched. The CDR3 covers 16 residues. Germline values: CDR1 LGHDT, CDR2 YNNKEL (reference sequence). CDR3 coding DNA: TGTGCCAGCAGCAAGACTAGCGGGGGGAGTCCAGATACGCAGTATTTT. Amino acids: CASSKTSGGSPDTQYF.

The sample holds a few counts of this clonotype. This rearrangement joins TRBV12-3 or TRBV12-4 to TRBJ1-2, with TRBD1 as a possible D gene (6 bases). CDR3 length: 13 residues. V shed 7 bases and J shed 7 bases, with 16 bases lying between them. The chain's CDR3 is CASTWTAKGGYTF. CDR3 bases: TGTGCCAGCACTTGGACAGCTAAAGGTGGCTACACCTTC.

This rearrangement joins TRBV7-2 to TRBJ1-2, with D uncertain. Germline-derived CDR1 and CDR2 are SGHTA and FQGNSA. Trimming took 2 bases from V and 1 from J, leaving 8 bases between them. CDR3 length: 14 residues. The CDR3 nucleotides are TGTGCCAGCAGCTTATCTCGGGTTAACTATGGCTACACCTTC. It yields the protein CASSLSRVNYGYTF.

This clonotype has just a few counts. This sequence joins TRBV15 and TRBJ2-2; D unresolved. Germline values: CDR1 LNHNV, CDR2 YYDKDF (reference sequence). The V and J ends lost 1 base and 3 bases respectively, with 9 bases between them. The CDR3 is 15 amino acids. In DNA, the CDR3 is TGTGCCACCAGCAGAGGGACGACATACACCGGGGAGCTGTTTTTT. It encodes CATSRGTTYTGELFF.

J is TRBJ2-3 and V is TRBV7-2; D is unresolved. Trimming shortened V by 5 bases and J by 0 bases, and 9 bases separated the two germline ends. The CDR3 has 14 residues. Per the germline V gene, CDR1 is SGHTA and CDR2 is FQGNSA. Written as DNA, the CDR3 is TGTGCCAGCAGCCAGACTCGTAGCACAGATACGCAGTATTTT. It codes for CASSQTRSTDTQYF.

This clonotype was observed at least ten times. The CDR3 region is CASSLEWASNEQYF. The CDR3 DNA follows: TGCGCCAGCAGCCTGGAATGGGCCTCGAACGAGCAGTACTTC. The chain employs TRBV5-1 and TRBJ2-7; D remains ambiguous. This CDR3 spans 14 amino acids. Germline V gives CDR1 SGHRS, CDR2 YFSETQ. With 4 bases removed from V and 5 bases from J, the gap between germline ends came to 16 bases.

This clonotype came up a few times. The V call is TRBV4-1, the J call TRBJ2-1, with a possible D match to TRBD1 (5 bases). The CDR3 loop spans 16 amino acids. V lost 1 base and J lost 5, with 15 bases in between. CDR1 and CDR2 from the germline V gene are MGHRA and YSYEKL. The CDR3: CASSQGAAVGDNEQFF. The CDR3 coding sequence is TGCGCCAGCAGCCAAGGGGCCGCCGTAGGGGACAATGAGCAGTTCTTC.

This chain uses TRBV20-1 with TRBJ2-7; D ambiguous. Germline lookup yields CDR1 DFQATT and CDR2 SNEGSKA (reference sequence). The V and J ends lost 0 bases and 1 base respectively, with 10 bases between them. The CDR3 is made up of 14 amino acids. The CDR3 region has the DNA TGCAGTGCTAGAGATTATAAGGGATCCTACGAGCAGTACTTC. Protein product: CSARDYKGSYEQYF.

This clonotype was counted many times. The DNA for the CDR3 is TGCAGCGTTGCAAGGACAGGAAAAAGCACAGATACGCAGTATTTT. Its protein product is CSVARTGKSTDTQYF. The chain employs TRBV29-1 and TRBJ2-3, with 7 nucleotides matching TRBD1. Germline V gives CDR1 SQVTM, CDR2 ANQGSEA. CDR3 length equals 15 residues. V was pared by 4 bases and J by 0 bases, with 7 bases of the junction left unmatched.

In this sample, this clonotype turned up a few times. The chain links TRBV20-1 to TRBJ2-4; 7 positions agree with TRBD1. The CDR3 consists of 13 residues. The V gene's germline CDR1 is DFQATT and CDR2 SNEGSKA (reference sequence). J gave up 7 bases and V 5 bases, and 8 bases lay outside the gene matches. The CDR3 coding sequence is TGCAGTGCTGTAGACAGGGTTGTGAACATTCAGTACTTC. Translation: CSAVDRVVNIQYF.

V usage is TRBV10-2 and J usage is TRBJ2-1; 12 bases line up with TRBD2. CDR3 size: 15 residues. Looked up from germline, CDR1 is WSHSY and CDR2 is SAAADI. J lost 6 bases, V lost 4 bases, and 4 bases had no gene match. CDR3 nucleotide sequence: TGCGCCAGCAGTGTGGGACTAGCGGGTTCCAATGAGCAGTTCTTC. The encoded protein is CASSVGLAGSNEQFF.

The chain carries TRBV28 and TRBJ2-2; D unclear. Per the germline V gene, CDR1 is MDHEN and CDR2 is SYDVKM. Between the trimmed V and J ends, which lost 3 bases and 7 bases, there was a span of 9 bases. CDR3 size: 13 residues. The DNA for the CDR3 is TGTGCCAGCAGTTTCCGTAGCCACGGGGAGCTGTTTTTT. This sequence encodes CASSFRSHGELFF.

The chain couples TRBV20-1 to TRBJ2-3; the D gene is possibly TRBD2 (6 bases). Germline CDR1 DFQATT, CDR2 SNEGSKA (reference sequence). V was shortened by 0 bases and J by 6 bases, with 16 bases between the two germline ends. The CDR3 covers 15 residues. CDR3 nucleotide sequence: TGCAGTGCTAGAGATTGGGGGGAGGTCGCCGATACGCAGTATTTT. Translation gives CSARDWGEVADTQYF.

This chain links TRBV7-2 with TRBJ1-1; D might be TRBD1 (6 bases). CDR1 and CDR2 (germline): SGHTA, FQGNSA. The CDR3 has 13 residues. The V end was cut by 5 bases, the J end by 6 bases, with 13 bases between. Written as DNA, the CDR3 is TGTGCCAGCAGCCAGCGATCAGGGGCTGAAGCTTTCTTT. This sequence encodes CASSQRSGAEAFF. Complete variable domain (other parts from reference TRBV7-2 and TRBJ1-1): GAGVSQSPSNKVTEKGKDVELRCDPISGHTALYWYRQSLGQGLEFLIYFQGNSAPDKSGLPSDRFSAERTGGSVSTLTIQRTQQEDSAVYLCASSQRSGAEAFFGQGTRLTVV.

The table lists this clonotype with a few counts. This chain links TRBV5-1 with TRBJ2-1, with D uncertain. The length of the CDR3 is 14 residues. The germline gives CDR1 SGHRS, CDR2 YFSETQ. V lost 0 bases to trimming and J lost 3 bases, with 7 bases between them. The CDR3 region is CASSLGGIYNEQFF. In DNA form, the CDR3 reads TGCGCCAGCAGCTTGGGTGGAATCTACAATGAGCAGTTCTTC.

The chain couples TRBV27 to TRBJ2-2, with 8 bases identical to TRBD2. In germline, CDR1 is MNHEY, CDR2 SMNVEV (reference sequence). Trimming took 8 bases from V and 7 from J; bases not matched to a gene: 12. The CDR3 is 15 residues long. CDR3 bases: TGTGCCAGCCGGGAGTTTAGCGGGATTGGCGGGGAGCTGTTTTTT. It yields the protein CASREFSGIGGELFF.

This clonotype came up a few times. The rearrangement links TRBV29-1 to TRBJ2-1, with 8 bases fitting TRBD1. The CDR3 contains 11 residues. J was trimmed by 12 bases and V by 1 base; bases with no gene match: 2. The V gene's germline CDR1 is SQVTM and CDR2 ANQGSEA. The CDR3 bases are TGCAGCGTTGAAGGGGACAGGAGGCAGTTCTTC. This sequence encodes CSVEGDRRQFF.

V usage is TRBV12-3 or TRBV12-4 and J usage is TRBJ1-3; the D is unclear. V lost 1 base, J lost 0 bases, and 10 bases lay in between. The CDR3 covers 16 residues. The CDR3 DNA is TGTGCCAGCAGTTTAGGCGGACTTATCTCTGGAAACACCATATATTTT. Translated: CASSLGGLISGNTIYF.

The CDR3 loop reads CASSAPGRSTDTQYF. CDR3 in DNA: TGTGCCAGCAGTGCACCGGGACGAAGCACAGATACGCAGTATTTT. The chain recombines TRBV25-1 with TRBJ2-3, with D tentatively TRBD1 or TRBD2 (5 bases each). Trimming removed 4 bases at V and 0 bases at J, with 11 bases between. Germline V gene sequence: CDR1 MGHDK, CDR2 SYGVNS. The CDR3 has 15 residues.

The table lists this clonotype with a few counts. The chain links TRBV6-1 to TRBJ1-1; no clear D gene. The V end was cut by 5 bases, the J end by 0 bases, with 10 bases between. Germline lookup yields CDR1 MNHNS and CDR2 SASEGT. The CDR3 consists of 14 residues. The CDR3 coding sequence is TGTGCCAGCAGTCATCCCTCCCTGAACACTGAAGCTTTCTTT. As protein: CASSHPSLNTEAFF.

In this sample, this clonotype turned up a few times. The chain couples TRBV4-1 to TRBJ1-1, with D maybe TRBD1 (6 bases). V lost 2 bases, J lost 5 bases, and 18 bases lay in between. This CDR3 region has 16 residues. In germline, CDR1 is MGHRA, CDR2 YSYEKL. The CDR3 region has the DNA TGCGCCAGCAGCCAACCTAGTAAACAGGGAAGGACTGAAGCTTTCTTT. Translation gives CASSQPSKQGRTEAFF.

This clonotype was seen a few times. This rearrangement joins TRBV24-1 to TRBJ1-5; 7 bases are a match to TRBD1. In germline, CDR1 is KGHDR, CDR2 SFDVKD. Germline trimming cut 1 base from V and 6 bases from J; bases unmatched to any gene: 2. The CDR3 length is 14 residues. This chain's CDR3 is CATSDLDRAQPQHF. The CDR3 DNA sequence: TGTGCCACCAGTGATTTAGACAGGGCTCAGCCCCAGCATTTT.